These T cell receptor beta chains were read from a single sample in a study of technical replicates of blood from four donors. TCRdb keeps only in-frame clones here, not all; method: immunoSEQ multiplex PCR. The table has 65,000 to 70,000 clones, over 70% seen once; the top ten hold 3.5% to 5.5%. Sequencing was done on a sample of PBMCs. Receptor source: a human donor in good health. Some clones in this sample may be carry-over from other donors' samples. Each CDR3 is given with its conserved first and last residue. Each record gives: D gene, clone size, CDR3 length, J gene, V gene, CDR3 DNA, CDR3 protein. D genes are given only for firm matches. A clone size is listed for some rows: how often the clone was seen (once, few, many), or a class if it is expanded.

d_call: TRBD2; clone_size: NA; cdr3_length: 16; j_call: TRBJ2-1; v_call: TRBV5-1; cdr3_nt: TGCGCCAGCAGCTCAGTAGCGGGTAGCTCCTACAATGAGCAGTTCTTC; cdr3_aa: CASSSVAGSSYNEQFF
d_call: TRBD1; clone_size: NA; cdr3_length: 14; j_call: TRBJ1-5; v_call: TRBV7-2; cdr3_nt: TGTGCCAGCAGCGCCGGGACAGTCAATCAGCCCCAGCATTTT; cdr3_aa: CASSAGTVNQPQHF
d_call: NA; clone_size: NA; cdr3_length: 13; j_call: TRBJ1-2; v_call: TRBV11-2; cdr3_nt: TGTGCCAGCAGCTTATCCCTCAACTATGGCTACACCTTC; cdr3_aa: CASSLSLNYGYTF
d_call: NA; clone_size: NA; cdr3_length: 12; j_call: TRBJ1-1; v_call: TRBV11-3; cdr3_nt: TGTGCCAGCAGCTTTCGGGAGATTGAAGCTTTCTTT; cdr3_aa: CASSFREIEAFF
d_call: NA; clone_size: NA; cdr3_length: 13; j_call: TRBJ1-6; v_call: TRBV10-3; cdr3_nt: TGTGCCATCAGCCCCACGGGGGGGTCACCCCTCCACTTT; cdr3_aa: CAISPTGGSPLHF
d_call: TRBD2; clone_size: NA; cdr3_length: 17; j_call: TRBJ2-1; v_call: TRBV30; cdr3_nt: TGTGCCTGGAGTCCCCCTTGGACTAGCGGGAGGCATAATGGCCTGTTCTTC; cdr3_aa: CAWSPPWTSGRHNGLFF
d_call: TRBD1; clone_size: once; cdr3_length: 14; j_call: TRBJ2-3; v_call: TRBV9; cdr3_nt: TGTGCCAGCAAAAAGGACAGGGGGTCAGATACGCAGTATTTT; cdr3_aa: CASKKDRGSDTQYF
d_call: TRBD1; clone_size: NA; cdr3_length: 14; j_call: TRBJ1-1; v_call: TRBV2; cdr3_nt: TGTGCCAGCAGTCAACTAGGACAGGGCATTCGGCCTTTCTTT; cdr3_aa: CASSQLGQGIRPFF
d_call: NA; clone_size: few; cdr3_length: 16; j_call: TRBJ2-4; v_call: TRBV2; cdr3_nt: TGTGCCAGCAGTGAGGGCGTCCAGGGGGCCAAAAACATTCAGTACTTC; cdr3_aa: CASSEGVQGAKNIQYF
d_call: TRBD1; clone_size: NA; cdr3_length: 16; j_call: TRBJ1-2; v_call: TRBV15; cdr3_nt: TGTGCCACCAGCAGAGCGGACAGGGGATGGCCGTATGGCTACACCTTC; cdr3_aa: CATSRADRGWPYGYTF
d_call: NA; clone_size: NA; cdr3_length: 14; j_call: TRBJ2-1; v_call: TRBV2; cdr3_nt: TGTGCCAGCAGGGGAAGACTAGAGAACAATGAGCAGTTCTTC; cdr3_aa: CASRGRLENNEQFF
d_call: NA; clone_size: NA; cdr3_length: 11; j_call: TRBJ1-1; v_call: TRBV6-1; cdr3_nt: TGTGCCAGCACCCATCCCAGTGAAGCTTTCTTT; cdr3_aa: CASTHPSEAFF
d_call: TRBD2; clone_size: NA; cdr3_length: 16; j_call: TRBJ2-3; v_call: TRBV4-3; cdr3_nt: TGCGCCAGCAGCCCCACCACTAGCGGGGGGGCCAATACGCAGTATTTT; cdr3_aa: CASSPTTSGGANTQYF
d_call: TRBD2; clone_size: NA; cdr3_length: 15; j_call: TRBJ2-5; v_call: TRBV5-1; cdr3_nt: TGCGCCAGCAGCTCAAGCGGGAGTAGGGAAGAGACCCAGTACTTC; cdr3_aa: CASSSSGSREETQYF